This T cell receptor (beta chain) appears in the sequencing data of a study of T cell changes during pregnancy in multiple sclerosis. The data were produced by immunoSEQ multiplex PCR, yet TCRdb's version contains in-frame clones alone and is incomplete. The sample records tens of thousands of clones, 90% to 95% being singletons. This CDR3 comprises 13 residues. Germline-derived CDR1 and CDR2 are LNHDA and SQIVND (reference sequence). The J segment lost 1 base and the V segment lost 10 bases, leaving 6 bases of the junction unmatched. The sample consisted of CD4+ T cells from peripheral blood mononuclear cells, taken in the second trimester of pregnancy. This rearrangement joins TRBV19 to TRBJ1-1; TRBD1 agrees at 7 bases. The TCR originated in a female donor with multiple sclerosis, enrolled in a pregnancy study. The CDR3 DNA reads as TGTGCCACTAACAGGGGCAGGAACACTGAAGCTTTCTTT. Protein sequence: CATNRGRNTEAFF.